This is a list of T cell receptor beta chains from one sample in a study of CD8+ T cells in alopecia areata. Method: immunoSEQ multiplex PCR; TCRdb's copy keeps in-frame clones and lacks some. The sample contains around 140,000 clones, approximately 86% of which appear only once. Sequenced here: CD8+ T cells sorted from blood, sampled at week 4, from a patient treated with tofacitinib. The receptors derive from a human donor with alopecia areata. Both conserved end residues are part of each CDR3. The order of the fields is CDR3 length, J gene, V gene, CDR3 protein.

13 | TRBJ2-7 | TRBV6-5 | CASSYSEDYEQYF
15 | TRBJ2-7 | TRBV30 | CAWTGYERELHEQYF
15 | TRBJ1-6 | TRBV7-9 | CASSSTSSYNSPLHF
14 | TRBJ2-2 | TRBV9 | CASSPGGSNGELFF
17 | TRBJ2-2 | TRBV19 | CASNPTRVWSAPGELFF
13 | TRBJ2-5 | TRBV5-4 | CASSLEWGETQYF
16 | TRBJ2-1 | TRBV19 | CASSILDRSSYNEQFF
14 | TRBJ2-3 | TRBV2 | CASRDTIEADTQYF
17 | TRBJ1-5 | TRBV7-6 | CASSLSGGRDSNQPQHF
13 | TRBJ1-1 | TRBV29-1 | CSVNGRAGTEAFF
15 | TRBJ2-7 | TRBV28 | CASSLVLAGTYEQYF
15 | TRBJ1-1 | TRBV7-8 | CASSLSQGPNTEAFF
14 | TRBJ2-2 | TRBV29-1 | CSVDTSGLSGELFF
17 | TRBJ2-1 | TRBV29-1 | CSVRPSGALSSYNEQFF
15 | TRBJ2-7 | TRBV7-8 | CASSSVPHSMGEQYF
13 | TRBJ2-3 | TRBV30 | CAWSAVAGDTQYF
15 | TRBJ2-3 | TRBV14 | CASSHLIILRDTQYF
16 | TRBJ2-5 | TRBV5-4 | CASSPRPQGPQETQYF
15 | TRBJ2-3 | TRBV7-9 | CASSPSMEETDTQYF
18 | TRBJ2-3 | TRBV5-1 | CASSPPRVGLAAPDTQYF
17 | TRBJ2-2 | TRBV4-1 | CASSQDPGFMGTGELFF
16 | TRBJ2-1 | TRBV9 | CASSPGGPSSYNEQFF
14 | TRBJ1-2 | TRBV27 | CASSFGPGPLGYTF
16 | TRBJ2-2 | TRBV13 | CASSHWDSSNTGELFF
16 | TRBJ1-5 | TRBV9 | CASSVGPGWGNQPQHF
15 | TRBJ2-2 | TRBV4-1 | CASRGPGTITGELFF
13 | TRBJ2-2 | TRBV9 | CASRERLTGELFF
10 | TRBJ2-3 | TRBV2 | CASFRNTQYF
11 | TRBJ2-1 | TRBV7-8 | CASSLGSEQFF
15 | TRBJ2-7 | TRBV4-1 | CASSHIAGRFYEQYF
13 | TRBJ2-7 | TRBV4-1 | CASSQDLTYEQYF
14 | TRBJ2-5 | TRBV25-1 | CASSDLMTSETQYF
14 | TRBJ1-1 | TRBV4-1 | CASRVRGAGTEAFF
13 | TRBJ2-2 | TRBV5-1 | CATPGLNTGELFF
14 | TRBJ2-2 | TRBV5-1 | CASAEGVSPGELFF
12 | TRBJ2-7 | TRBV29-1 | CSVWDSTYEQYF
16 | TRBJ1-2 | TRBV6-5 | CASSYLRQGDNYGYTF
16 | TRBJ1-1 | TRBV10-2 | CASIPFGGGEITEAFF
16 | TRBJ2-6 | TRBV7-8 | CASSSGRGSGANVLTF
16 | TRBJ1-2 | TRBV29-1 | CSVDWTSGIRNYGYTF
15 | TRBJ2-3 | TRBV5-4 | CASSLTPGSGDTQYF
11 | TRBJ1-1 | TRBV30 | CAWSGREAAFF
12 | TRBJ2-3 | TRBV29-1 | CSVDCYTDTQYF
15 | TRBJ2-7 | TRBV6-1 | CASSEWLAGAGEQYF
14 | TRBJ1-6 | TRBV28 | CASIVDRAASPLHF
15 | TRBJ1-4 | TRBV7-6 | CASSLGGGSLEKLFF
14 | TRBJ1-1 | TRBV30 | CAWGTGGLNTEAFF
14 | TRBJ2-7 | TRBV4-2 | CASSQDGHSYEQYF
12 | TRBJ2-7 | TRBV29-1 | CSVEGLSYEQYF
12 | TRBJ1-5 | TRBV7-8 | CASSLDSQPQHF